This T cell receptor (beta chain) was recovered during a study of monozygotic twins with inflammatory bowel disease. The study's findings and limits: In patient repertoires, differing immunosuppressive treatments may have added some variability.

About this clonotype itself: Antigen: not known.

Per donor, approximately 2.5 ml of blood was collected and frozen. Germline assignment: CDR1 MNHNS and CDR2 SASEGT. The CDR3 covers 14 residues. UMIs that had a 6-nucleotide sample barcode were put in using template switching. Both TCRalpha and TCRbeta cDNA were subjected to two nested PCRs lasting approximately 16 and 10 cycles. Reanalyzing the 5' RACE reads, TCRdb keeps one entry per CDR3 protein, without DNA. The sample holds 110,000 to 150,000 distinct CDR3 sequences. Source material: blood. The rearrangement uses TRBV6-1 and TRBJ1-2; the TCRdb call, TRBD1, lacks DNA for checking. The sequence was collected from a human donor with ulcerative colitis or Crohn's disease, or a healthy co-twin of an affected twin (not recorded which). Here the CDR3 reads CASSPQGGDYGYTF.